The rows below give T cell receptor beta chains drawn from one sample of a study of spatial heterogeneity in lung cancer. TCRdb recomputed calls from the 5' RACE reads with MiXCR, one row per CDR3 protein. The data show about 36,000 distinct CDR3 sequences, with 5.2% seen just once and about 30% held by the top ten. The sample in question was PBMCs, obtained at surgery. Receptors were obtained from a female donor with early-stage non-small cell lung cancer. CDR3s include the opening cysteine and the closing phenylalanine or tryptophan. The D gene is left open where the match is weak. Size values are once, few and many counts, or a class for expanded clones, and some rows have none.

size: many; V: TRBV5-1; J: TRBJ2-7; D: TRBD2; CDR3: CASSLRTSGAADEQYF; DNA: TGCGCCAGCAGCCTCCGGACTAGCGGGGCCGCGGACGAGCAGTACTTC
size: many; V: TRBV27; J: TRBJ1-6; D: TRBD1; CDR3: CASSLAGTGYLSKRSPLHF; DNA: TGTGCCAGCAGTTTAGCCGGGACAGGGTACCTGTCTAAGCGTTCACCCCTCCACTTT
size: many; V: TRBV28; J: TRBJ2-1; D: TRBD2; CDR3: CASSSRLAGNPYNEQFF; DNA: TGTGCCAGCAGTTCCCGACTAGCGGGGAATCCCTACAATGAGCAGTTCTTC
size: many; V: TRBV7-8; J: TRBJ2-7; D: NA; CDR3: CASSLDGGYSEQYF; DNA: TGTGCCAGCAGCTTGGACGGAGGATATAGCGAGCAGTACTTC
size: many; V: TRBV3-1; J: TRBJ1-2; D: NA; CDR3: CASSQLDSNYGYTF; DNA: TGTGCCAGCAGCCAACTGGACAGCAACTATGGCTACACCTTC
size: many; V: TRBV5-1; J: TRBJ2-7; D: TRBD2; CDR3: CASSLLVAGPGEQYF; DNA: TGCGCCAGCAGCTTGTTAGTAGCGGGACCGGGCGAGCAGTACTTC
size: many; V: TRBV7-6; J: TRBJ2-3; D: TRBD2; CDR3: CASSSGTSWGDTQYF; DNA: TGTGCCAGCAGCTCTGGGACTAGTTGGGGAGATACGCAGTATTTT
size: many; V: TRBV5-6; J: TRBJ2-3; D: TRBD1; CDR3: CASSLAGTGGTYTQYF; DNA: TGTGCCAGCAGCCTAGCCGGGACAGGGGGCACTTATACGCAGTATTTT
size: many; V: TRBV29-1; J: TRBJ1-2; D: NA; CDR3: CSVEDEREGYTF; DNA: TGCAGCGTTGAAGACGAGCGCGAGGGCTACACCTTC
size: NA; V: TRBV5-4; J: TRBJ2-7; D: NA; CDR3: CASSLDSPTYEQYF; DNA: TGTGCCAGCAGCTTGGACAGTCCTACCTACGAGCAGTACTTC
size: many; V: TRBV10-2; J: TRBJ2-1; D: NA; CDR3: CASSELTGTYYNEQFF; DNA: TGCGCCAGCAGTGAGCTTACCGGGACTTACTACAATGAGCAGTTCTTC
size: many; V: TRBV15; J: TRBJ2-3; D: NA; CDR3: CATSRGAITDTQYF; DNA: TGTGCCACCAGCAGAGGAGCCATCACAGATACGCAGTATTTT
size: many; V: TRBV29-1; J: TRBJ2-7; D: NA; CDR3: CSVRRDSLSYEQYF; DNA: TGCAGCGTCCGTCGAGACAGTCTATCCTACGAGCAGTACTTC
size: many; V: TRBV3-1; J: TRBJ1-2; D: NA; CDR3: CASSQEGPPSYTF; DNA: TGTGCCAGCAGCCAAGAAGGCCCACCCAGCTACACCTTC
size: many; V: TRBV29-1; J: TRBJ2-3; D: TRBD1; CDR3: CSVNRDRGTDTQYF; DNA: TGCAGCGTCAACCGGGACAGGGGAACAGATACGCAGTATTTT
size: many; V: TRBV7-8; J: TRBJ1-1; D: TRBD1; CDR3: CASSLSLVRGLTEAFF; DNA: TGTGCCAGCAGCTTAAGTTTAGTCAGGGGGCTCACTGAAGCTTTCTTT
size: many; V: TRBV20-1; J: TRBJ2-1; D: NA; CDR3: CSIPGLGEYNEQFF; DNA: TGCAGCATTCCGGGACTCGGAGAATACAATGAGCAGTTCTTC
size: many; V: TRBV7-2; J: TRBJ1-6; D: NA; CDR3: CASSAESSYNSPLHF; DNA: TGTGCCAGCAGCGCCGAAAGCTCCTATAATTCACCCCTCCACTTT
size: many; V: TRBV7-6; J: TRBJ2-1; D: NA; CDR3: CASSPGVYNEQFF; DNA: TGTGCCAGCAGCCCCGGGGTCTACAATGAGCAGTTCTTC